What follows are 8 T cell receptor beta chains derived from one specimen sequenced in a study of CD8 T cells in Susac syndrome. Random hexamers were used to reverse transcribe 0.5 to 1 ug of RNA. TCRdb independently ran MiXCR on the immunoSEQ multiplex PCR reads; one entry per CDR3 protein. The sample lists 150,000 to 200,000 distinct CDR3 sequences, 90% to 95% occurring once. Sequenced sample: CD4+ T cells from PBMCs. Source of these receptors: a human donor in good health.

This clonotype turned up a few times. The V gene is TRBV5-4, the J gene TRBJ2-3; the match to TRBD2 covers 10 bases. The CDR3 runs 15 residues. After removal of 0 bases from V and 4 bases from J, the junction contained 2 bases not matched to a gene. Germline assignment: CDR1 SGHNT and CDR2 YYREEE (reference sequence). In DNA form, the CDR3 reads TGTGCCAGCAGCTTGGTTCTAGCGGGGGCAGATACGCAGTATTTT. Amino acid sequence: CASSLVLAGADTQYF.

The V and J genes are TRBV2 and TRBJ1-5, with D unresolved. Germline V gives CDR1 SNHLY, CDR2 FYNNEI. CDR3 length: 13 amino acids. V was trimmed by 5 bases and J by 3 bases, leaving 8 bases between them. The CDR3 is CASSPDLNQPQHF. The CDR3 coding sequence is TGTGCCAGCAGTCCGGACCTCAATCAGCCCCAGCATTTT. Supplemented by reference TRBV2 and TRBJ1-5, the full variable domain reads EPEVTQTPSHQVTQMGQEVILRCVPISNHLYFYWYRQILGQKVEFLVSFYNNEISEKSEIFDDQFSVERPDGSNFTLKIRSTKLEDSAMYFCASSPDLNQPQHFGDGTRLSIL.

The chain uses TRBV20-1 and TRBJ2-1, with D possibly TRBD1 on 5 matching bases. Trimming removed 0 bases at V and 6 bases at J, with 18 bases between. CDR1 and CDR2 (germline): DFQATT, SNEGSKA (reference sequence). This CDR3 spans 16 amino acids. The CDR3 region has the DNA TGCAGTGCTAGAGATACGAGGCAGGGCCCTCCCAATGAGCAGTTCTTC. Translated: CSARDTRQGPPNEQFF.

The chain carries TRBV15 and TRBJ2-3, with D unclear. This CDR3 has 15 amino acids. Trimming took off 5 bases at V and 0 bases at J, with 12 bases between the two ends. The germline CDR1 and CDR2 sequences are LNHNV and YYDKDF (reference sequence). The CDR3 nucleotides read TGTGCCACCAGCGATTTGTGGTCTAGCACAGATACGCAGTATTTT. Its protein is CATSDLWSSTDTQYF.

The chain uses TRBV20-1 and TRBJ1-1; 9 bases are a match to TRBD1. Losses at the gene ends were 7 bases for V and 3 bases for J; bases not matched to a gene: 3. The germline V gene encodes CDR1 DFQATT and CDR2 SNEGSKA (reference sequence). The CDR3 has 12 amino acids. The DNA for the CDR3 is TGCAGTGGGGGACAGGGTGACACTGAAGCTTTCTTT. Protein: CSGGQGDTEAFF.

This chain links TRBV29-1 with TRBJ1-2; TRBD1 aligns across 10 bases. The CDR3 covers 14 residues. V shed 6 bases, J shed 7 bases, and the junction held 11 bases outside the gene matches. Germline V lookup: CDR1 SQVTM, CDR2 ANQGSEA. CDR3 coding DNA: TGCAGCGTGGAGACAGGGGGCGTGAGGAGTGGCTACACCTTC. It specifies CSVETGGVRSGYTF.

The chain is built from TRBV15 and TRBJ1-2; 11 bases map to TRBD1. Germline trimming cut 7 bases from V and 4 bases from J; bases unmatched to any gene: 5. The CDR3 consists of 14 residues. Germline CDR1 is LNHNV and CDR2 is YYDKDF (reference sequence). This chain's CDR3 is CATIQDRGLYGYTF. The DNA for the CDR3 is TGTGCCACCATACAGGACAGGGGGCTCTATGGCTACACCTTC.

This chain links TRBV19 with TRBJ2-5, with D perhaps TRBD2 (6 bases). The V end lost 9 bases, the J end lost 5 bases, and 16 bases lay between the germline ends. The CDR3 has 13 amino acids. Germline V gene sequence: CDR1 LNHDA, CDR2 SQIVND (reference sequence). The CDR3 spells CASQEGPQETQYF. The CDR3 coding sequence is TGTGCCAGCCAGGAGGGGCCCCAGGAGACCCAGTACTTC.